This T cell receptor (beta chain) is from a study of OX40 agonist ivuxolimab in advanced cancers. Across the study: Recorded diagnoses for dose-escalation patients were hepatocellular carcinoma, melanoma, renal cell or head and neck cancer.

Assay used: immunoSEQ multiplex PCR; TCRdb lists only in-frame clones, some missing. The data hold roughly 64,000 clones, with approximately 90% observed a single time. Trimming removed 1 base from V and 2 bases from J, with 14 bases in between. The V gene's germline CDR1 is SGHNT and CDR2 YENEEA. The CDR3 has 16 residues. Sequences were derived from CD4+ or CD8+ T cells sorted from blood, sampled in a trial of the OX40 agonist ivuxolimab. This chain connects TRBV11-3 to TRBJ2-5; the D gene is possibly TRBD2 (6 bases). The TCR originated in an adult with an advanced solid tumor such as melanoma, head and neck, liver or kidney cancer. CDR3 DNA: TGTGCCAGCAGCTTAGGTACTAGCCGCTTACAAGAGACCCAGTACTTC. Protein: CASSLGTSRLQETQYF.